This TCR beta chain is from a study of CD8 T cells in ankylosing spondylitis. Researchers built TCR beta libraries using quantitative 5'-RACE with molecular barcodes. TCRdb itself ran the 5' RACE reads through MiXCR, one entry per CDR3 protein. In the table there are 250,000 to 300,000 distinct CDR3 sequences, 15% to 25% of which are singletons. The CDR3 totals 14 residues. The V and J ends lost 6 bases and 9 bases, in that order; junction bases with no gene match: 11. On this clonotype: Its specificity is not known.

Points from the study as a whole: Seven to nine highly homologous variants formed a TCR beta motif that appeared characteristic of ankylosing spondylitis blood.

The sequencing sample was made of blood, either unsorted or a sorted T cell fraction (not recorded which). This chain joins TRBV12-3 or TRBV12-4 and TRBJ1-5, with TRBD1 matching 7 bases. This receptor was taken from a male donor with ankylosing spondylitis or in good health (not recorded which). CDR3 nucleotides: TGTGCCAGCAGCCGAAACGACAGGGAAGCGCCCCAGCATTTT. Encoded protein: CASSRNDREAPQHF.